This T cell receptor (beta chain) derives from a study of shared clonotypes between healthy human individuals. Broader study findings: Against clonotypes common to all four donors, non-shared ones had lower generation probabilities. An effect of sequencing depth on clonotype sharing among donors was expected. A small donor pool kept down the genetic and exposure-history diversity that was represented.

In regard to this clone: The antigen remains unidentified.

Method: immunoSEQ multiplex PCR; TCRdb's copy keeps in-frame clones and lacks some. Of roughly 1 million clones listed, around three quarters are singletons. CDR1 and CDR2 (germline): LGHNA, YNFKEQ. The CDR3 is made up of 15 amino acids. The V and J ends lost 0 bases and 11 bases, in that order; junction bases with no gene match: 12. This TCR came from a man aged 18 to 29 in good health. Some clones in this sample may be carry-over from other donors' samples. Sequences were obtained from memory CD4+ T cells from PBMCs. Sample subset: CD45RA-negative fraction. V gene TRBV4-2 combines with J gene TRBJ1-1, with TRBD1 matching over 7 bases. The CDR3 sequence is CASSQDIRGWTVAFF. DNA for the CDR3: TGTGCCAGCAGCCAAGATATCAGGGGGTGGACAGTGGCTTTCTTT.